This T cell receptor (beta chain) came from a study of blood T cell repertoires in COVID-19. About the research overall: T cells, B-cell-depleted T cells, or PBMCs provided the cDNA or gDNA that served as material.

During active infection, Seattle patients enrolled and were then monitored through disease. Per the study methods: Estimates of nucleated cell counts were drawn from the amplification of reference gene primers. The data were produced by immunoSEQ multiplex PCR, yet TCRdb's version contains in-frame clones alone and is incomplete. The DNA was the basis for D and trimming; V, J and clone size are from that table. The table has around 300,000 clones, approximately 88% seen once; the top ten hold under 2%. V dropped 3 bases and J dropped 6; count of bases not matched to a gene: 4. Germline-derived CDR1 and CDR2 are SQVTM and ANQGSEA. This CDR3 contains 13 residues.

The chain carries TRBV29-1 and TRBJ1-5, with 8 bases fitting TRBD1. Specimen: peripheral blood. The source of this sequence is a woman younger than 45 with COVID-19, enrolled during active disease. DNA of the CDR3: TGCAGCGTTGAGGCAGGGGGCGGTCAGCCCCAGCATTTT. As protein: CSVEAGGGQPQHF.